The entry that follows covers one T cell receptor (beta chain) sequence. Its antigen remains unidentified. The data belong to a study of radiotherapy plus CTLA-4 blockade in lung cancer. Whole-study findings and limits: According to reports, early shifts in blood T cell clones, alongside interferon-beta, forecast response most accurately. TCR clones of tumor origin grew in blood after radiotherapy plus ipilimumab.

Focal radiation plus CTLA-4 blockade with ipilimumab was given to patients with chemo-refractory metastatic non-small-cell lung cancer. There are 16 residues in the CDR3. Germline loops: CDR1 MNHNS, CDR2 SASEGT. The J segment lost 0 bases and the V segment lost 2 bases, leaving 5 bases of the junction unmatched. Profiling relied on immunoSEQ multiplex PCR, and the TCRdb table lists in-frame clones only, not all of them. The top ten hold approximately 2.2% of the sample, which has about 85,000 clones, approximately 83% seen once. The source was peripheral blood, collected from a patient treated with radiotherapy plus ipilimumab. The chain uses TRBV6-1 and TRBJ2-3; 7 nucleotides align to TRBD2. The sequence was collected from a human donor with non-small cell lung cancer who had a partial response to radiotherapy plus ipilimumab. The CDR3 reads CASSENLAASTDTQYF. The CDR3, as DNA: TGTGCCAGCAGTGAAAATCTAGCGGCTAGCACAGATACGCAGTATTTT.